Presented here are 18 T cell receptor beta chains from one specimen sequenced in a study of regulatory T cells in long-lasting Graves disease. Relying on iRepertoire HTBI primers and Arm-PCR of CDR3 regions, the team built TCR beta libraries. One entry per CDR3 protein results from TCRdb running MiXCR on the multiplex PCR reads. This table holds under 400,000 distinct CDR3 sequences, around 15% found once. The time point: newly diagnosed GD, antithyroid drugs for less than 3 months. RNA isolated from PBMCs was used to make the TCR library. This same sample was also taken into another study, of T cells in Graves' hyperthyroidism and ophthalmopathy.

The starting material was peripheral blood mononuclear cells (PBMCs), obtained at new diagnosis, from a patient treated with antithyroid drugs. Receptors originate from a man in his forties with Graves disease.

This clonotype appeared a few times. The CDR3 region has the DNA TGTGCCAGCTCACCACAACAGGGGTCCAAAAACATTCAGTACTTC. Protein product: CASSPQQGSKNIQYF. The chain couples TRBV18 to TRBJ2-4; TRBD1 aligns across 7 bases. From germline, CDR1 is KGHSH and CDR2 LQKENI. V lost 1 base, J lost 2 bases, and 2 bases stayed unmatched. This CDR3 has 15 amino acids.

This clonotype was detected ten times or more. The V and J genes are TRBV6-1 and TRBJ2-7; D possibly corresponds to TRBD1 (5 bases). The CDR3 loop spans 14 amino acids. The V gene's germline CDR1 is MNHNS and CDR2 SASEGT. V was trimmed by 1 base and J by 7 bases, leaving 14 bases between them. Here the CDR3 reads CASSEDPDMGEQYF. The CDR3 DNA reads TGTGCCAGCAGTGAAGACCCGGACATGGGGGAGCAGTACTTC.

At least ten counts were recorded for this clonotype. The gene calls are TRBV7-9 and TRBJ2-1; 12 bases map to TRBD2. Germline V lookup: CDR1 SEHNR, CDR2 FQNEAQ (reference sequence). This CDR3 region has 18 residues. V dropped 1 base and J dropped 7; count of bases not matched to a gene: 11. The CDR3 spells CASSLVASGGGARNEQFF. The CDR3 region has the DNA TGTGCCAGCAGCTTAGTCGCTAGCGGGGGGGGGGCTAGGAATGAGCAGTTCTTC.

The chain's CDR3 is CASSTGTGGHTEAFF. The DNA for the CDR3 is TGTGCCAGCAGTACCGGGACAGGGGGCCACACTGAAGCTTTCTTT. The V and J genes are TRBV2 and TRBJ1-1; 12 bases match TRBD1. The CDR3 contains 15 residues. The V gene's germline CDR1 is SNHLY and CDR2 FYNNEI. The trim removed 5 bases at V and 3 bases at J, leaving 4 bases unmatched. Drawing the rest from reference TRBV2 and TRBJ1-1, the complete variable domain is EPEVTQTPSHQVTQMGQEVILRCVPISNHLYFYWYRQILGQKVEFLVSFYNNEISEKSEIFDDQFSVERPDGSNFTLKIRSTKLEDSAMYFCASSTGTGGHTEAFFGQGTRLTVV.

Ten or more counts support this clonotype. DNA for the CDR3: TGCGCCAGCGGGGCGGGAACGAACACTGAAGCTTTCTTT. Protein product: CASGAGTNTEAFF. The chain joins TRBV5-1 to TRBJ1-1; D is perhaps TRBD1 (5 bases). The V end lost 7 bases, the J end lost 1 base, and 11 bases lay between the germline ends. Germline CDR1 reads SGHRS; CDR2 reads YFSETQ. The CDR3 has 13 residues.

This clonotype was observed at least ten times. The chain has TRBV7-7 and TRBJ2-3, with D perhaps being TRBD1 or TRBD2 (5 bases each). Germline loops: CDR1 SSHAT, CDR2 FNYEAQ (reference sequence). The V end was cut by 1 base, the J end by 5 bases, with 10 bases between. The CDR3 has 14 residues. The CDR3 loop is CASSLGGDGDTQYF. For the CDR3, the DNA is TGTGCCAGCAGCTTAGGAGGGGACGGAGATACGCAGTATTTT.

This chain links TRBV5-4 with TRBJ2-7; TRBD1 matches 9 bases. The germline CDR1 and CDR2 sequences are SGHNT and YYREEE (reference sequence). The CDR3 runs 15 residues. V lost 0 bases and J lost 5; bases outside the gene matches: 6. CDR3 nucleotides: TGTGCCAGCAGCTTGGTCGGGACAGGGATACACGAGCAGTACTTC. It codes for CASSLVGTGIHEQYF.

The gene calls are TRBV10-2 and TRBJ2-2; 11 nucleotides agree with TRBD2. The junction had 5 bases not matched to a gene; V was cut back by 3 bases and J by 2 bases. The CDR3 is 17 residues long. CDR1 is WSHSY and CDR2 is SAAADI in the germline V gene. This chain's CDR3 is CASSDGSGGDNTGELFF. The CDR3 DNA reads TGCGCCAGCAGTGATGGTAGCGGGGGGGACAACACCGGGGAGCTGTTTTTT.

Ten or more counts support this clonotype. This chain uses TRBV7-9 with TRBJ1-6; possible D gene TRBD1, 6 bases. Deletions cut 6 bases from V and 0 bases from J, with 21 bases between. The CDR3 covers 19 residues. CDR1 SEHNR and CDR2 FQNEAQ come from the germline V gene (reference sequence). The CDR3 bases are TGTGCCAGCAGAACAAACCAAGACAGGCCCCGCTCCTATAATTCACCCCTCCACTTT. Protein: CASRTNQDRPRSYNSPLHF.

At least ten counts were recorded for this clonotype. V gene TRBV28 combines with J gene TRBJ2-5; 10 nucleotides agree with TRBD1. This CDR3 comprises 17 residues. Trimming removed 5 bases from V and 5 bases from J; junction bases left unmatched: 14. Germline CDR1 MDHEN, CDR2 SYDVKM. The CDR3: CASSDADRGVLWETQYF. The CDR3 DNA is TGTGCCAGCAGTGATGCGGACAGGGGGGTTCTTTGGGAGACCCAGTACTTC.

This clonotype was observed a few times. The rearrangement uses TRBV6-2 or TRBV6-3 and TRBJ1-2; no definite D call. Trimming stripped 5 bases from V and 2 bases from J, with 15 bases between. This CDR3 spans 15 amino acids. Germline V CDR1 and CDR2: MNHEY, SVGEGT. The CDR3 DNA is TGTGCCAGCAGTGAGTTCCGGACGCGGAACTATGGCTACACCTTC. Its translation is CASSEFRTRNYGYTF.

A word on this clonotype: With a far larger clone one base away, a read error is the likely cause. CDR3 residues: CASGYTGGFLSGANVLTF. CDR3 coding DNA: TGTGCCAGCGGTTACACAGGAGGTTTCCTCTCTGGGGCCAACGTCCTGACTTTC. The chain links TRBV6-9 to TRBJ2-6, with D perhaps given as TRBD1 or TRBD2 (5 bases each). This CDR3 is built from 18 residues. Germline CDR1 MNHGY, CDR2 SVAAGI.

At least ten counts were recorded for this clonotype. The chain couples TRBV12-3 or TRBV12-4 to TRBJ1-2; unclear D gene. Trimming pared 6 bases from V and 8 bases from J, leaving 19 bases between. This CDR3 has 14 residues. The CDR3 DNA follows: TGTGCCAGCAGCCAAGTCCTCGGGGTCGGAGGCTACACCTTC. Translated, it gives CASSQVLGVGGYTF.

This clonotype was seen only a few times. This sequence joins TRBV7-9 and TRBJ1-5, with D perhaps TRBD1 (6 bases). V gave up 4 bases and J gave up 5 bases, with 12 bases separating them. Germline CDR1 reads SEHNR; CDR2 reads FQNEAQ (reference sequence). The CDR3 spans 14 residues. DNA of the CDR3: TGTGCCAGCAGCTGGGGGGCACCTGATCAGCCCCAGCATTTT. This codes for CASSWGAPDQPQHF.

The sample holds a few counts of this clonotype. This sequence joins TRBV27 and TRBJ1-5; D gene unclear. Germline V CDR1 and CDR2: MNHEY, SMNVEV (reference sequence). V lost 4 bases and J lost 0, with 10 bases in between. The length of the CDR3 is 15 residues. CDR3: CASSSKGYSNQPQHF. The CDR3 bases are TGTGCCAGCAGTTCAAAAGGATATAGCAATCAGCCCCAGCATTTT.

The CDR3 DNA reads TGTGCCAGCAGCTTAGTGGGGGGGGCGGATACGCAGTATTTT. It yields the protein CASSLVGGADTQYF. V and J are TRBV7-2 and TRBJ2-3; TRBD2 might be the D (7 bases). The CDR3 totals 14 residues. Per germline, CDR1 SGHTA and CDR2 FQGNSA. V was trimmed by 1 base and J by 6 bases, leaving 11 bases between them.

This clonotype was seen only a few times. This clone may be a read error of a much larger clone one base away. The J gene is TRBJ2-5, the V gene TRBV12-3 or TRBV12-4, with 9 bases that match TRBD1. V was clipped by 10 bases and J by 5 bases; unmatched bases: 8. The CDR3 runs 13 residues. This chain's CDR3 is CAIRTGAWETQYF. The CDR3 DNA reads as TGTGCCATCAGGACAGGGGCGTGGGAGACCCAGTACTTC.

This clonotype appeared many times. The genes are TRBV2 and TRBJ2-3, with 12 nucleotides matching TRBD2. The CDR3 runs 18 residues. J lost 0 bases, V lost 2 bases, and 6 bases had no gene match. The germline V gene encodes CDR1 SNHLY and CDR2 FYNNEI. CDR3 sequence: CASSEHLAGGDSTDTQYF. The CDR3 DNA reads TGTGCCAGCAGTGAACATCTAGCGGGGGGGGATAGCACAGATACGCAGTATTTT. The whole variable domain, remainder taken from reference TRBV2 and TRBJ2-3, is EPEVTQTPSHQVTQMGQEVILRCVPISNHLYFYWYRQILGQKVEFLVSFYNNEISEKSEIFDDQFSVERPDGSNFTLKIRSTKLEDSAMYFCASSEHLAGGDSTDTQYFGPGTRLTVL.